These 21 T cell receptor beta chains were sequenced from one sample in a study of T-cell memory formation after mild COVID-19. MiXCR, run by TCRdb on the 5' RACE reads, gives a single entry per CDR3 protein. The table has approximately 12,000 distinct CDR3 sequences, about 14% seen once. The material sequenced was PBMCs or a T cell subset sorted from them (not recorded which). The receptor source for this set is a man between 18 and 35 years old who had mild COVID-19 (a few samples of this study predate the infection). Cell type and time point are not known.

This clonotype was seen ten or more times. The chain employs TRBV11-2 and TRBJ2-7; the D gene is possibly TRBD2 (6 bases). Trimming pared 1 base from V and 3 bases from J, leaving 16 bases between. The CDR3 runs to 16 residues. The germline CDR1 and CDR2 sequences are SGHAT and FQNNGV. The CDR3 DNA sequence: TGTGCCAGCAGCTTAGGTCCGGGGGATTTCGGCTACGAGCAGTACTTC. This codes for CASSLGPGDFGYEQYF.

The rearrangement links TRBV20-1 to TRBJ1-5, with D unresolved. The germline CDR1 and CDR2 sequences are DFQATT and SNEGSKA (reference sequence). This CDR3 has 12 residues. Deletions cut 5 bases from V and 4 bases from J, with 9 bases between. Here the CDR3 reads CSAVSGNQPQHF. The DNA for the CDR3 is TGCAGTGCTGTTTCCGGGAATCAGCCCCAGCATTTT.

V gene TRBV11-1 combines with J gene TRBJ2-7, with D maybe TRBD1 (5 bases). CDR1 and CDR2 from the germline V gene are SGHAT and FQDESV (reference sequence). V was clipped by 0 bases and J by 5 bases, with 11 bases between them. This CDR3 comprises 14 residues. CDR3 sequence reads: CASSLAPGYHEQYV. The CDR3 DNA is TGTGCCAGCAGCTTAGCGCCAGGGTACCACGAGCAGTACGTC.

This clonotype was found many times. V is TRBV12-5 and J is TRBJ1-1, with a weak D call TRBD1 (5 bases). V dropped 0 bases and J dropped 1 base, with 9 bases sitting between them. The CDR3 sequence is 15 residues long. The germline gives CDR1 LGHNT, CDR2 FRNRAP. CDR3 DNA sequence: TGTGCTAGTGGTTTGGTAACAGGATGGAACACTGAAGCTTTCTTT. Its protein is CASGLVTGWNTEAFF.

This sequence joins TRBV27 and TRBJ2-1, with TRBD2 matching 12 bases. The V segment lost 5 bases and the J segment 4 bases; nucleotides outside the gene matches: 6. CDR1 MNHEY and CDR2 SMNVEV come from the germline V gene (reference sequence). The CDR3 runs 16 residues. CDR3 region: CASSPGTSGFYNEQFF. The CDR3 DNA is TGTGCCAGCAGTCCCGGGACTAGCGGGTTTTACAATGAGCAGTTCTTC.

This clonotype was picked up many times. The V call is TRBV29-1, the J call TRBJ1-2; 8 bases align to TRBD1. The CDR3 is 13 amino acids. J gave up 8 bases and V 0 bases, and 5 bases lay outside the gene matches. Germline V gene sequence: CDR1 SQVTM, CDR2 ANQGSEA. The CDR3 DNA follows: TGCAGCGTTGAAGATCAGGGGGCAAAAGGCTACACCTTC. This encodes CSVEDQGAKGYTF.

The sample holds many counts of this clonotype. The chain combines TRBV27 with TRBJ1-2, with TRBD1 matching over 10 bases. Germline V gene sequence: CDR1 MNHEY, CDR2 SMNVEV (reference sequence). This CDR3 contains 17 residues. J was trimmed by 2 bases and V by 5 bases; bases with no gene match: 11. The CDR3 loop is CASSALGRDRGNYGYTF. The DNA of the CDR3 is TGTGCCAGCAGTGCATTGGGCCGGGACAGGGGAAACTATGGCTACACCTTC.

The chain couples TRBV5-4 to TRBJ1-1; 8 positions match TRBD1. This CDR3 contains 14 residues. Germline CDR1 SGHNT, CDR2 YYREEE (reference sequence). J was trimmed by 4 bases and V by 4 bases; bases with no gene match: 6. CDR3 protein: CASSTETGATEAFF. Written as DNA, the CDR3 is TGTGCCAGCAGCACGGAGACAGGGGCCACTGAAGCTTTCTTT.

This clonotype has a count of ten or more. The rearrangement joins TRBV20-1 to TRBJ1-2, with 10 nucleotides matching TRBD1. The CDR3 contains 17 residues. With V trimmed by 3 bases and J by 9 bases, 19 bases remained unmatched. CDR1 and CDR2 (germline): DFQATT, SNEGSKA (reference sequence). The CDR3 region has the DNA TGCAGTGCTAGGTTCCGGGACAGGGGACCTCCGCCTTGGAGCTACACCTTC. Encoded protein: CSARFRDRGPPPWSYTF.

This clonotype was counted between two and nine times. The V call is TRBV2, the J call TRBJ2-7; possibly TRBD1 for D (5 bases). CDR1 and CDR2 (germline): SNHLY, FYNNEI. V was cut by 4 bases and J by 1 base, with 8 bases left in between. The CDR3 is 13 amino acids. The CDR3 here is CASSVPGSYEQYV. In DNA form, the CDR3 reads TGTGCCAGCAGTGTACCAGGGTCCTACGAGCAGTACGTC.

This clonotype was recorded many times. The CDR3 region has the DNA TGCGCCAGCAGCCAAGGGCCAGGGGTTTGGGAGCAGTACTTC. It translates to CASSQGPGVWEQYF. The genes are TRBV4-1 and TRBJ2-7; TRBD1 might be the D (6 bases). The germline V gene has CDR1 MGHRA and CDR2 YSYEKL. V was cut by 1 base and J by 7 bases, with 14 bases left in between. The CDR3 loop spans 14 amino acids.

This clonotype came up many times. The genes are TRBV5-1 and TRBJ2-3, with TRBD2 matching 14 bases. The junction had 6 bases not matched to a gene; V was cut back by 5 bases and J by 1 base. The CDR3 has 17 residues. Germline lookup yields CDR1 SGHRS and CDR2 YFSETQ. The CDR3 protein is CASRLMGLAGGTDTQYF. The CDR3 DNA sequence: TGCGCCAGCAGGTTGATGGGACTAGCGGGGGGCACAGATACGCAGTATTTT.

This clonotype was counted many times. The rearrangement links TRBV9 to TRBJ2-2, with D uncertain. Germline V lookup: CDR1 SGDLS, CDR2 YYNGEE. Trimming removed 0 bases from V and 0 bases from J, with 9 bases in between. The CDR3 sequence is 16 residues long. DNA of the CDR3: TGTGCCAGCAGCGTAGGGGAACAGCCGAACACCGGGGAGCTGTTTTTT. Translated: CASSVGEQPNTGELFF.

A few counts support this clonotype. The chain links TRBV10-2 to TRBJ2-3; 12 positions match TRBD2. The V and J ends lost 6 bases and 3 bases, in that order; junction bases with no gene match: 7. The CDR3 is made up of 16 amino acids. Germline CDR1 and CDR2: WSHSY and SAAADI. The DNA of the CDR3 is TGCGCCAGCAGAGACAAGCTAGCGGGGGGGACAGATACGCAGTATTTT. It codes for CASRDKLAGGTDTQYF.

This clonotype was picked up many times. The chain recombines TRBV27 with TRBJ2-1, with TRBD1 matching over 9 bases. Looked up from germline, CDR1 is MNHEY and CDR2 is SMNVEV (reference sequence). With 5 bases clipped from V and 10 bases from J, the junction kept 9 bases outside the gene matches. The CDR3 runs to 14 residues. This chain's CDR3 is CASSGSTGGDEQFF. CDR3 DNA: TGTGCCAGCAGTGGGTCGACAGGGGGGGACGAGCAGTTCTTC.

Turning to this clonotype: One end of the junction does not line up with germline, which may come from a read error. V is TRBV20-1 and J is TRBJ2-1; 8 positions match TRBD1. Per the germline V gene, CDR1 is DFQATT and CDR2 is SNEGSKA (reference sequence). This CDR3 is 15 amino acids long. The CDR3 region is CSDRSPGQAYNEQFF. For the CDR3, the DNA is TGCAGTGATAGATCACCGGGACAGGCATACAATGAGCAGTTCTTC.

At least ten counts were recorded for this clonotype. The V call is TRBV13, the J call TRBJ2-1, with D maybe TRBD1 (6 bases). Germline loops: CDR1 PRHDT, CDR2 FYEKMQ (reference sequence). Trimming removed 5 bases at V and 3 bases at J, with 11 bases between. This CDR3 spans 14 amino acids. DNA for the CDR3: TGTGCCAGCAGCGGCCGGGACAACTACAATGAGCAGTTCTTC. Residues: CASSGRDNYNEQFF.

This chain connects TRBV6-2 or TRBV6-3 to TRBJ2-1; the match to TRBD2 covers 11 bases. V was clipped by 6 bases and J by 9 bases; unmatched bases: 10. The CDR3 loop spans 15 amino acids. Per germline, CDR1 MNHEY and CDR2 SVGEGT. The CDR3 is CASRPHSGGAFEQFF. The CDR3 nucleotides are TGTGCCAGCAGACCCCATAGCGGGGGGGCTTTTGAGCAGTTCTTC.

The chain carries TRBV7-3 and TRBJ1-1; tentatively, D is TRBD1 (6 bases). The CDR3 runs to 13 residues. Germline V lookup: CDR1 SGHTA, CDR2 FQGTGA. V lost 4 bases, J lost 2 bases, and 8 bases lay in between. The CDR3 reads CASSWTENTEAFF. CDR3 DNA: TGTGCCAGCAGCTGGACAGAAAACACTGAAGCTTTCTTT.

The CDR3 coding sequence is TGTGCCATCAGTGAGTCATTGTGGCAGGGCGGTGGCTACACCTTC. It specifies CAISESLWQGGGYTF. This chain joins TRBV10-3 and TRBJ1-2; D is possibly TRBD1 (5 bases). Germline V lookup: CDR1 ENHRY, CDR2 SYGVKD. Deletions cut 0 bases from V and 7 bases from J, with 15 bases between. The CDR3 is made up of 15 amino acids.

In this sample, this clonotype turned up many times. This chain uses TRBV7-9 with TRBJ1-2; D may be TRBD1 (5 bases). Trimming stripped 4 bases from V and 1 base from J, with 16 bases between. Germline V gives CDR1 SEHNR, CDR2 FQNEAQ (reference sequence). The CDR3 extends over 16 amino acids. CDR3 sequence reads: CASSSSTGTRNYGYTF. The CDR3 nucleotides read TGTGCCAGCAGCTCCTCTACAGGAACCCGTAACTATGGCTACACCTTC.